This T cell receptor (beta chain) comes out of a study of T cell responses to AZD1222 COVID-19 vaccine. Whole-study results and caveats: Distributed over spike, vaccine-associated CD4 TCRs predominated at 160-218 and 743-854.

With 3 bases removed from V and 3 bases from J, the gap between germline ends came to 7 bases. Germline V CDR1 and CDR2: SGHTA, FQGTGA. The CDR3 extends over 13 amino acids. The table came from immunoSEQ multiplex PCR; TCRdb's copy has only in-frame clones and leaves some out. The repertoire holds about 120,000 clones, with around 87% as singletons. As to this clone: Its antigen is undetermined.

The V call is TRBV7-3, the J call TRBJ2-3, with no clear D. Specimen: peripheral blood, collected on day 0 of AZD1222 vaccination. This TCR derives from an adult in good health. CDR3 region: CASSFRKTDTQYF. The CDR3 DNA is TGTGCCAGCAGCTTCCGTAAGACAGATACGCAGTATTTT. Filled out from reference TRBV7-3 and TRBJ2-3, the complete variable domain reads GAGVSQTPSNKVTEKGKYVELRCDPISGHTALYWYRQSLGQGPEFLIYFQGTGAADDSGLPNDRFFAVRPEGSVSTLKIQRTERGDSAVYLCASSFRKTDTQYFGPGTRLTVL.